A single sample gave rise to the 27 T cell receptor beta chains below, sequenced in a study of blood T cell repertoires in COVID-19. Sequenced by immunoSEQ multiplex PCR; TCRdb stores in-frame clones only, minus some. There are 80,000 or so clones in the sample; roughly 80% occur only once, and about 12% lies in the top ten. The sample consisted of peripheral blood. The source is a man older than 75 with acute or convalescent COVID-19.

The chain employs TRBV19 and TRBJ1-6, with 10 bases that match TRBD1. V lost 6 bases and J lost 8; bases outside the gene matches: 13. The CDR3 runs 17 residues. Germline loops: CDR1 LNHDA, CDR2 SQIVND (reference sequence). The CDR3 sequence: CASSPKRQGAWDSPLHF. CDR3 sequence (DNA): TGTGCCAGTAGCCCCAAAAGACAGGGGGCGTGGGATTCACCCCTCCACTTT. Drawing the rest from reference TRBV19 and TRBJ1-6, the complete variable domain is DGGITQSPKYLFRKEGQNVTLSCEQNLNHDAMYWYRQDPGQGLRLIYYSQIVNDFQKGDIAEGYSVSREKKESFPLTVTSAQKNPTAFYLCASSPKRQGAWDSPLHFGNGTRLTVT.

DNA of the CDR3: TGTGCCAGCAGTTACTTGGCAGCGAACACCGGGGAGCTGTTTTTT. Protein sequence: CASSYLAANTGELFF. This chain joins TRBV6-5 and TRBJ2-2; no reliable D call. V was cut by 1 base and J by 0 bases, with 6 bases left in between. The CDR3 sequence is 15 residues long. CDR1 is MNHEY, CDR2 SVGAGI, per germline.

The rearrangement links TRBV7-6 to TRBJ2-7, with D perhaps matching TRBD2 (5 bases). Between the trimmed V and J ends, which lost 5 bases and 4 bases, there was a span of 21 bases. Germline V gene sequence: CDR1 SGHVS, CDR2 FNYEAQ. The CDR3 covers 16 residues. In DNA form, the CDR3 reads TGTGCCAGCAGCCCCCGTGGACGGGCGGGTGGATACGAGCAGTACTTC. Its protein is CASSPRGRAGGYEQYF.

The CDR3 coding sequence is TGTGCCAGTATCTCGAGGCGGGACGGACCTAACTATGGCTACACCTTC. Its translation is CASISRRDGPNYGYTF. V gene TRBV19 combines with J gene TRBJ1-2, with a tentative D call TRBD1 (5 bases). The CDR3 totals 16 residues. The V gene lost 7 bases and the J gene lost 0 bases, with 18 bases spanning the gap. Germline lookup yields CDR1 LNHDA and CDR2 SQIVND (reference sequence).

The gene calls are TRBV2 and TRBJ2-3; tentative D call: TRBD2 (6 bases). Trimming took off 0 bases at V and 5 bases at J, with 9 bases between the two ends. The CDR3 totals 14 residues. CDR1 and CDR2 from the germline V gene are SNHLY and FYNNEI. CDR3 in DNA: TGTGCCAGCAGTGAAGCGACTAGATTAGATACGCAGTATTTT. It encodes CASSEATRLDTQYF.

CDR3 sequence reads: CATKGQGVSGNTIYF. The DNA for the CDR3 is TGTGCCACGAAAGGACAGGGGGTATCTGGAAACACCATATATTTT. The genes are TRBV10-3 and TRBJ1-3, with 10 bases aligning to TRBD1. From germline, CDR1 is ENHRY and CDR2 SYGVKD. The CDR3 contains 15 residues. Losses at the gene ends were 10 bases for V and 1 base for J; bases not matched to a gene: 7.

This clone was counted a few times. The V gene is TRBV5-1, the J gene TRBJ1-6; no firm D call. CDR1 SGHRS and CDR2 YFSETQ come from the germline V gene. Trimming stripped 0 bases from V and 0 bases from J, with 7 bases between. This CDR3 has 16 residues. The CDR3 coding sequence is TGCGCCAGCAGCTTGGACGTGAGCTCCTATAATTCACCCCTCCACTTT. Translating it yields CASSLDVSSYNSPLHF. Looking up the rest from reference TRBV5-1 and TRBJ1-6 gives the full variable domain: KAGVTQTPRYLIKTRGQQVTLSCSPISGHRSVSWYQQTPGQGLQFLFEYFSETQRNKGNFPGRFSGRQFSNSRSEMNVSTLELGDSALYLCASSLDVSSYNSPLHFGNGTRLTVT.

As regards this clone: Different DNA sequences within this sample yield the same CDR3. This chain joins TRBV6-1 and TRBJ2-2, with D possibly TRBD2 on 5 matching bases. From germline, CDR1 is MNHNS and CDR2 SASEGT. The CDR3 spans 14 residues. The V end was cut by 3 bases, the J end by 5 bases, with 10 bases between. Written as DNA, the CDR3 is TGTGCCAGCAGTGATCTTGGCGGGACCGGGGAGCTGTTTTTT. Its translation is CASSDLGGTGELFF.

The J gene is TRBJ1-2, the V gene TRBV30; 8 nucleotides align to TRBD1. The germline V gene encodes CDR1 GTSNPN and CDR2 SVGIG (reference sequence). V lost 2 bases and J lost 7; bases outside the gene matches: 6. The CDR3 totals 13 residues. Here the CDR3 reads CAWSSQGASGYTF. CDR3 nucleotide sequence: TGTGCCTGGAGTTCGCAGGGGGCCTCTGGCTACACCTTC.

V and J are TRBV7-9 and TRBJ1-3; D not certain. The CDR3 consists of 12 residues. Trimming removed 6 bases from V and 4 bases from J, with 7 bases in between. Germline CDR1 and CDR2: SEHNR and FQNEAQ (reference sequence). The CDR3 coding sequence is TGTGCCAGCAGGTTCGAGGGAAACACCATATATTTT. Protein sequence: CASRFEGNTIYF.

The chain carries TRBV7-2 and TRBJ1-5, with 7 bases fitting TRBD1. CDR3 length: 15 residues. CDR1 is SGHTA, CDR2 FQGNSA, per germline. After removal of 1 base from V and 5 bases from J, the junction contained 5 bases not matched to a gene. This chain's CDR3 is CASSLGQGFHQPQHF. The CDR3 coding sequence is TGTGCCAGCAGCTTAGGACAGGGATTCCATCAGCCCCAGCATTTT.

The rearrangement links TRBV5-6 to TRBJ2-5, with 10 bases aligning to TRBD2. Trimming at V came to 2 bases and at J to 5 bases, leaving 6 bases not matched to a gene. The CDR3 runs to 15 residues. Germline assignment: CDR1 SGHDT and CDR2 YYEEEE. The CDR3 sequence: CASSFLAGARETQYF. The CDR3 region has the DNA TGTGCCAGCAGCTTCCTAGCGGGGGCCAGGGAGACCCAGTACTTC.

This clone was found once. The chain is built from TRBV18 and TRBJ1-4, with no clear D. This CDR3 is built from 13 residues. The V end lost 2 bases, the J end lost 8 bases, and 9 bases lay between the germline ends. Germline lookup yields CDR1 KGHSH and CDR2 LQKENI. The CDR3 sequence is CASSPGGREKLFF. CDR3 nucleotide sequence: TGTGCCAGCTCACCAGGAGGTCGGGAAAAACTGTTTTTT.

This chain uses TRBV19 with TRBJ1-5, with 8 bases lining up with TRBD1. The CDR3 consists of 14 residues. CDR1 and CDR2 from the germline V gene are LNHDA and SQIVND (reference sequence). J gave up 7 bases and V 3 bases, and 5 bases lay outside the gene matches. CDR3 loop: CASSIQGAGQPQHF. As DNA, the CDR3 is TGTGCCAGTAGTATCCAGGGGGCTGGGCAGCCCCAGCATTTT.

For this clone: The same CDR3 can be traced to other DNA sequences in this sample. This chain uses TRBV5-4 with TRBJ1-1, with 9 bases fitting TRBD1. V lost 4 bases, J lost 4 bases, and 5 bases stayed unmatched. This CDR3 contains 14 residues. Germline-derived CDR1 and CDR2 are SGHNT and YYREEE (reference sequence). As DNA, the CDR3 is TGTGCCAGCAGCCTACAGGGGGCGGGCACTGAAGCTTTCTTT. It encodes CASSLQGAGTEAFF. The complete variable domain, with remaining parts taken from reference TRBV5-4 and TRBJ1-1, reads ETGVTQSPTHLIKTRGQQVTLRCSSQSGHNTVSWYQQALGQGPQFIFQYYREEENGRGNFPPRFSGLQFPNYSSELNVNALELDDSALYLCASSLQGAGTEAFFGQGTRLTVV.

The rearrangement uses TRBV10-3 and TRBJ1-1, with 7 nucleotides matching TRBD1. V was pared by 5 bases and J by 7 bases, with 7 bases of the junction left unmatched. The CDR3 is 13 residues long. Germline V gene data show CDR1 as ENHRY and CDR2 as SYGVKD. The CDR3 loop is CAISHRDSFEAFF. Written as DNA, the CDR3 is TGTGCCATCAGTCACCGGGACAGCTTTGAAGCTTTCTTT.

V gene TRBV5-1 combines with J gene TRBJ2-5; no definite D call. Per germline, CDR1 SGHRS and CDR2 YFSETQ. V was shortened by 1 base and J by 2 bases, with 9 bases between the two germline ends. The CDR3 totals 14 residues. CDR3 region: CASSLTTAQETQYF. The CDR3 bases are TGCGCCAGCAGCTTGACTACCGCGCAAGAGACCCAGTACTTC. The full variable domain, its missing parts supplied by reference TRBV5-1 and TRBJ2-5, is KAGVTQTPRYLIKTRGQQVTLSCSPISGHRSVSWYQQTPGQGLQFLFEYFSETQRNKGNFPGRFSGRQFSNSRSEMNVSTLELGDSALYLCASSLTTAQETQYFGPGTRLLVL.

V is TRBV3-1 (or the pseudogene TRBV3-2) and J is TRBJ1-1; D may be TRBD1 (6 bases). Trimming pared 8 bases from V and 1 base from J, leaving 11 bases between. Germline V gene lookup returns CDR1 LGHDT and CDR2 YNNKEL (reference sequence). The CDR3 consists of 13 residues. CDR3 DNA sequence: TGTGCCAGCCGGGAAGGGGGGAACACTGAAGCTTTCTTT. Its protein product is CASREGGNTEAFF.

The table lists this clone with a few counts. This CDR3 reads CATSRDFRQAGYEQYF. CDR3 bases: TGTGCCACCAGCAGAGATTTTCGGCAGGCTGGATACGAGCAGTACTTC. The chain joins TRBV15 to TRBJ2-7; no clear D gene. Germline-derived CDR1 and CDR2 are LNHNV and YYDKDF (reference sequence). This CDR3 has 16 residues. The ends were cut back, 0 bases at V and 4 bases at J, with 16 bases in the middle.

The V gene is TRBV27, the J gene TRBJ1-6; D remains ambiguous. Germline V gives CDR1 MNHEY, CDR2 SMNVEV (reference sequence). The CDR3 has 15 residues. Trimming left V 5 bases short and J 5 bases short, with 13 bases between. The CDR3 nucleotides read TGTGCCAGCAGTCCCCGGTACGCCGATAATTCACCCCTCCACTTT. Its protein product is CASSPRYADNSPLHF.

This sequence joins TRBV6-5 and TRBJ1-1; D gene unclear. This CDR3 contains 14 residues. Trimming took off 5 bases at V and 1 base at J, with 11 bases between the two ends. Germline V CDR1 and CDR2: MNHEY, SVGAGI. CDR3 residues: CASSLTLKNTEAFF. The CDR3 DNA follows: TGTGCCAGCAGTCTCACATTAAAGAACACTGAAGCTTTCTTT.

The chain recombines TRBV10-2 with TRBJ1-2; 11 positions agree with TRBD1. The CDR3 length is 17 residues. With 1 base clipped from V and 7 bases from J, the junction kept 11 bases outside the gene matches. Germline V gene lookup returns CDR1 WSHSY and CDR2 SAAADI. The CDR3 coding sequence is TGCGCCAGCAGTGAGTTCCGGGACAGGGGGTCGGTGAGTGGCTACACCTTC. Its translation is CASSEFRDRGSVSGYTF.

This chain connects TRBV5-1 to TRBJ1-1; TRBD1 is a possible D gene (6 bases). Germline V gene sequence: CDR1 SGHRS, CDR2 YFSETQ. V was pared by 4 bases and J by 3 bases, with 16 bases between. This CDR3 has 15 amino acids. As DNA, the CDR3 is TGCGCCAGCAGCCTTTCTGCCGGGACACACACTGAAGCTTTCTTT. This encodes CASSLSAGTHTEAFF. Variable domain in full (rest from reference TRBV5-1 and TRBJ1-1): KAGVTQTPRYLIKTRGQQVTLSCSPISGHRSVSWYQQTPGQGLQFLFEYFSETQRNKGNFPGRFSGRQFSNSRSEMNVSTLELGDSALYLCASSLSAGTHTEAFFGQGTRLTVV.

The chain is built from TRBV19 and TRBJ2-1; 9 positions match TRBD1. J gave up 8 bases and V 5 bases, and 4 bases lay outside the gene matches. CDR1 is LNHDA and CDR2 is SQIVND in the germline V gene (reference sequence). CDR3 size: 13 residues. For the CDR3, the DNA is TGTGCCAGTAGTGGGACAGGGTCCCATGAGCAGTTCTTC. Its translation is CASSGTGSHEQFF. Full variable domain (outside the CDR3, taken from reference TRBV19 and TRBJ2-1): DGGITQSPKYLFRKEGQNVTLSCEQNLNHDAMYWYRQDPGQGLRLIYYSQIVNDFQKGDIAEGYSVSREKKESFPLTVTSAQKNPTAFYLCASSGTGSHEQFFGPGTRLTVL.

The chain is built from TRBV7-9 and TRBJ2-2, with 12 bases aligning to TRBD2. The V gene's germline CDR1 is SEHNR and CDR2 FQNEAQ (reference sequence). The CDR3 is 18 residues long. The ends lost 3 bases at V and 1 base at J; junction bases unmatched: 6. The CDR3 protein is CASSLGLAGTKNTGELFF. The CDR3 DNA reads TGTGCCAGCAGCTTGGGACTAGCGGGCACTAAGAACACCGGGGAGCTGTTTTTT.

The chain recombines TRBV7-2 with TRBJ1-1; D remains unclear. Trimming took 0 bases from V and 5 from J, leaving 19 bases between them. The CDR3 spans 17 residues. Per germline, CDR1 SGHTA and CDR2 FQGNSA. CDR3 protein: CASSLAPLVYGNTEAFF. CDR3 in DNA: TGTGCCAGCAGCTTAGCTCCTCTGGTGTACGGGAATACTGAAGCTTTCTTT.

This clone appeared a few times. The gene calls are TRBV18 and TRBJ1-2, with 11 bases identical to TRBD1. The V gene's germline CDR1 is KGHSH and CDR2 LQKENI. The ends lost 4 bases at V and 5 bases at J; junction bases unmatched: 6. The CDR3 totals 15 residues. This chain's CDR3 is CASSQSGQGAYGYTF. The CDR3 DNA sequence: TGTGCCAGCTCACAGTCCGGACAGGGGGCTTATGGCTACACCTTC.